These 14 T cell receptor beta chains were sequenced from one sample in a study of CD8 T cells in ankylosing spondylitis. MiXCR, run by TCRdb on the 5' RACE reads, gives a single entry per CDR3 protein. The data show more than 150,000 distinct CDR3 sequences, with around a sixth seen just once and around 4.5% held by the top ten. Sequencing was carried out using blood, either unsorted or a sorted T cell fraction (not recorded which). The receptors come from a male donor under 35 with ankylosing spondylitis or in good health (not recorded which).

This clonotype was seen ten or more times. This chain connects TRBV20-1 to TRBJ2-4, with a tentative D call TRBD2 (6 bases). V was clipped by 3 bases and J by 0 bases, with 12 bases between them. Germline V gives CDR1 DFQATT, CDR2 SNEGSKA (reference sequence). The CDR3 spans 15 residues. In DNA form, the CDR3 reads TGCAGTGCTAGGGGCTGGGGACTAGCCAAAAACATTCAGTACTTC. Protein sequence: CSARGWGLAKNIQYF.

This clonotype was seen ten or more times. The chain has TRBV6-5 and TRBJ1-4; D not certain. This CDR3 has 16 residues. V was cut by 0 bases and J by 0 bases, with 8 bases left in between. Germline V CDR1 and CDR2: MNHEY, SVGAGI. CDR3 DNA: TGTGCCAGCAGTTACTCGCCACAGTCAACTAATGAAAAACTGTTTTTT. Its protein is CASSYSPQSTNEKLFF.

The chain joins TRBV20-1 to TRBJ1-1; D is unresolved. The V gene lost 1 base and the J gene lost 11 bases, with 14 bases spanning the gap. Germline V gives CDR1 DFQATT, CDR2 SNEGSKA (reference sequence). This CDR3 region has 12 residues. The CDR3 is CSARGQADVAFF. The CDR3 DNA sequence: TGCAGTGCTAGAGGTCAGGCGGATGTGGCTTTCTTT.

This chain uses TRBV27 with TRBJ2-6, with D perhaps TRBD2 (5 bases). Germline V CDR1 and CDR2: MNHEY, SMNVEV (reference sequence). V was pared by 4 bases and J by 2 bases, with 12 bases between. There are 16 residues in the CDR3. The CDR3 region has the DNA TGTGCCAGCAGTTCGCAAGGGAGAACTGGGGCCAACGTCCTGACTTTC. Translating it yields CASSSQGRTGANVLTF.

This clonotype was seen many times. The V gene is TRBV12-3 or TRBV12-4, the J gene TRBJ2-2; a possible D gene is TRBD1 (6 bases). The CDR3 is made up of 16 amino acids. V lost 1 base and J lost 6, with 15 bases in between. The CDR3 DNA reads TGTGCCAGCAGTTTAGGCAGGGGATCGGATGCCGGGGAGCTGTTTTTT. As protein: CASSLGRGSDAGELFF.

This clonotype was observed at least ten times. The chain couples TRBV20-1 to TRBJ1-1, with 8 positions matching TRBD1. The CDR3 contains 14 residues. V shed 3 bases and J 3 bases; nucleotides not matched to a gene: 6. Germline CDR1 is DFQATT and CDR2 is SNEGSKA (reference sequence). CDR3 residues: CSARATGAYTEAFF. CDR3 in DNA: TGCAGTGCTAGGGCGACAGGGGCGTACACTGAAGCTTTCTTT.

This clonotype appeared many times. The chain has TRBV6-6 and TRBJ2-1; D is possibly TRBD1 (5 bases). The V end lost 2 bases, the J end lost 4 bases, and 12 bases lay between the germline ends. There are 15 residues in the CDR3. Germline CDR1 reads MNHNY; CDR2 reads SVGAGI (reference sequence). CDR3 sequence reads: CASSYAGSVYNEQFF. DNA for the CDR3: TGTGCCAGCAGTTACGCAGGGTCCGTTTACAATGAGCAGTTCTTC.

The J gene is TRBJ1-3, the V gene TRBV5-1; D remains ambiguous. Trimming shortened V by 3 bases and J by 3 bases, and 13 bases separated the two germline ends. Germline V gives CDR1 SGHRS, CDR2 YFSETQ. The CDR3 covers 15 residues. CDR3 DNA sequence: TGCGCCAGCAGCTCCGGGGAGCCTTTTGGAAACACCATATATTTT. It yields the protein CASSSGEPFGNTIYF.

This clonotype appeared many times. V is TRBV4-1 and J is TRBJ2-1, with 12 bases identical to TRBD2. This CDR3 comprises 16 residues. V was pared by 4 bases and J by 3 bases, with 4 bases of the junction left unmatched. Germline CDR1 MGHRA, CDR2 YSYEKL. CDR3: CASSRALAGGYNEQFF. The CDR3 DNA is TGCGCCAGCAGCCGAGCACTAGCGGGAGGCTACAATGAGCAGTTCTTC.

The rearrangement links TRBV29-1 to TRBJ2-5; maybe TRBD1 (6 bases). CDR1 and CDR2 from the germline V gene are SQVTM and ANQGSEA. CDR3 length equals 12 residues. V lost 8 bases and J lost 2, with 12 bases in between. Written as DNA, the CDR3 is TGCAGCTCCGGGACACCGCAAGAGACCCAGTACTTC. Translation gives CSSGTPQETQYF.

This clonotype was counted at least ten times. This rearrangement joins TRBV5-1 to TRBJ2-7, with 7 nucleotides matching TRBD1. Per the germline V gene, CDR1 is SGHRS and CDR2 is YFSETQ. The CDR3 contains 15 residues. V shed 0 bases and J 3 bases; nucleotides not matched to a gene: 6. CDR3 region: CASSLDGTAGYEQYV. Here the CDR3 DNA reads TGCGCCAGCAGCTTGGATGGGACAGCTGGCTACGAGCAGTACGTC.

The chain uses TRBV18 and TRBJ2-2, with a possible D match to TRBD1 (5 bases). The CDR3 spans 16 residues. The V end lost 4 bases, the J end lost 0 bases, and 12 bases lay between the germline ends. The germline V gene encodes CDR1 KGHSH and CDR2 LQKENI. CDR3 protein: CASSLQVLANTGELFF. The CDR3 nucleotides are TGTGCCAGCTCACTACAGGTTTTGGCGAACACCGGGGAGCTGTTTTTT.

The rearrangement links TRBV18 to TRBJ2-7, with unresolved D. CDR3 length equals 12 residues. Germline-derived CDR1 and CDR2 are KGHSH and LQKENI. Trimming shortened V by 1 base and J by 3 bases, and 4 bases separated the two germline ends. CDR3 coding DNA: TGTGCCAGCTCACCACAGAACTACGAGCAGTACTTC. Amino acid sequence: CASSPQNYEQYF.

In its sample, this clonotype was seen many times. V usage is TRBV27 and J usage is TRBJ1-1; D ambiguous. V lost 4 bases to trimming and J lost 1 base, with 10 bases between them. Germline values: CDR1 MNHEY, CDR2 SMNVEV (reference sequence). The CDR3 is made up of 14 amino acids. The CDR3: CASSSDSGNTEAFF. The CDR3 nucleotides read TGTGCCAGCAGTTCGGATTCCGGGAACACTGAAGCTTTCTTT.